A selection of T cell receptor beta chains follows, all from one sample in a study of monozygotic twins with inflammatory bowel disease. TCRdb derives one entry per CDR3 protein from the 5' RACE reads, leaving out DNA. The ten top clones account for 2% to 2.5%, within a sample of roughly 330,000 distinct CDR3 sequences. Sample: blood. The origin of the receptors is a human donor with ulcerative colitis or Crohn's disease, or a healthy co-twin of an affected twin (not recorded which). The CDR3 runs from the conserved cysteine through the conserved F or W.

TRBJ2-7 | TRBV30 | CAWSVTYEQYF
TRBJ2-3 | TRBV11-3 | CASSLGTVDTDTQYF
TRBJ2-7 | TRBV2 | CASRRTGWFFEQYF
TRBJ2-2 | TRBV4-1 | CASSHTGSVTGELFF
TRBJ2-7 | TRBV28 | CASSLTSGRSYEQYF
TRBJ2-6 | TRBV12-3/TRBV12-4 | CASSLAGSGANVLTF
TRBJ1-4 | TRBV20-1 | CSARDSRRSGTEEKLFF
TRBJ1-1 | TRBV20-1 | CSARDPAIVTEAFF
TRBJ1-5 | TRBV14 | CASGTGGTGTGFTYPNQPQHF
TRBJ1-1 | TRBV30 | CAWSATLNTEAFF
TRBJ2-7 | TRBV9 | CASSAGRDSVEQYF
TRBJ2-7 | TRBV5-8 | CASSTNRDGPSEQYF
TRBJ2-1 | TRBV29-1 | CSATLAGEYIGLNEQFF
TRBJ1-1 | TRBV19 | CASSIVPNTEAFF
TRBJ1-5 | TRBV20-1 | CSAKRTGSNQPQHF
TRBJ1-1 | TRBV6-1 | CASSGTRMNTEAFF
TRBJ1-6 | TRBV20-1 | CSARDPGGVNSPLHF
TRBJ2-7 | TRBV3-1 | CASSRIRDLSYEQYF
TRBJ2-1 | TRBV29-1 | CSVGFRGGGTYNEQFF
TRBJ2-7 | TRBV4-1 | CASSQSPSGRGEQYF
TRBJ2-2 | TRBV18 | CASSPISSGNTGELFF
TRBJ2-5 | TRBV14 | CASSQSRRGQETQYF
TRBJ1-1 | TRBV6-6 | CASSYSVGRAEAFF
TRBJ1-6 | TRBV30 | CAWSTGTGYNSPLHF
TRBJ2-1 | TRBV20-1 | CSAGRRLASHNEQFF
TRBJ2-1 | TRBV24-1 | CATSEPGLAGESSYNEQFF
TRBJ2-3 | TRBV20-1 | CSARDRPTDTQYF
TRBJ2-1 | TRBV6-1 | CASSEPRASGGVYEQFF
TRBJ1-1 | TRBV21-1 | CASSKVAGTAMNTEAFF
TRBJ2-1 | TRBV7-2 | CASSHGRGRSYNEQFF
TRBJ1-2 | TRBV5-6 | CASSPLGGRDGYTF
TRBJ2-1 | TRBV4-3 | CASSQDLAATGANEQFF
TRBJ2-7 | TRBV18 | CASSDRGQKEQYF
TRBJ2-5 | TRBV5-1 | CASSSGTEHQETQYF
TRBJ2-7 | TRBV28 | CASSLAGTGRGEQYF
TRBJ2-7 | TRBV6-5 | CVSSYKRTSAGYEQYF
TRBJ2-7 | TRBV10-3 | CAIGTSGHPYEQYF
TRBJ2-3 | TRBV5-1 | CASSLEGNTDTQYF
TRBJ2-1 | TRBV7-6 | CASSLVLAGGRAAEQFF
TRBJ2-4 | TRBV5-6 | CASCSLVAGPSIQYF
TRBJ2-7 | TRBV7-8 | CAVRDRGQYEQYF
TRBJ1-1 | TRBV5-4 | CASSLDRVGALNTEAFF
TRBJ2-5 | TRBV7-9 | CASSPIISGQETQYF
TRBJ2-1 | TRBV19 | CASSIEGDGSPYNEQFF
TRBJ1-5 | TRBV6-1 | CASTVDGNSNQPQHF
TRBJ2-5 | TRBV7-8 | CASSRRLADQETQYF
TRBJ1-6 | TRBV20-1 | CSAKSATGWNSPLHF
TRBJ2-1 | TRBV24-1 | CATSDRSRGEQFF
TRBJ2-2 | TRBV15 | CATSRDSYTGELFF
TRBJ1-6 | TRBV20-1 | CSASPINSPLHF
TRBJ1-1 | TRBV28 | CASSAWTLNTEAFF
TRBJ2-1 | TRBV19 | CASSIRASGSFPYDNEQFF
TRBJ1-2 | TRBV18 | CASSPLDRDYGYTF
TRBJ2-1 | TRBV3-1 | CASSQGGRQRFF
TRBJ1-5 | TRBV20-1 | CSARNPTRQPQHF
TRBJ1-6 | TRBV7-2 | CASSQETGVVSPLHF
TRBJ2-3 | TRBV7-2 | CASSSSSDTQYF
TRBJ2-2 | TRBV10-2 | CASSTQPDRTTGELFF
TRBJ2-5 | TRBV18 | CASSPLSISDREETQYF